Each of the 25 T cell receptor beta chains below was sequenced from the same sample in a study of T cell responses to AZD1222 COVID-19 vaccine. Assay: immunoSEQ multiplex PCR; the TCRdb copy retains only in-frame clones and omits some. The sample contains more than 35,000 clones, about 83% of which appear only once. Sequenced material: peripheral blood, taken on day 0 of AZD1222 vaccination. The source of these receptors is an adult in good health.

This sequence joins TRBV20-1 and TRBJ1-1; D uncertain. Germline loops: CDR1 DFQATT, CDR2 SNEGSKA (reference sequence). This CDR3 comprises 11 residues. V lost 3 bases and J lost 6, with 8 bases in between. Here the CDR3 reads CSARESAEAFF. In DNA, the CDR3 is TGCAGTGCTAGGGAGAGCGCTGAAGCTTTCTTT.

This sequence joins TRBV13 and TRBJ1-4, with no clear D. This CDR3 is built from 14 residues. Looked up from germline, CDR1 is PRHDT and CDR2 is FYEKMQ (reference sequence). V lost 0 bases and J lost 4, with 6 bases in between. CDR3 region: CASSLGGVNEKLFF. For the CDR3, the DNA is TGTGCCAGCAGCTTAGGGGGAGTTAATGAAAAACTGTTTTTT. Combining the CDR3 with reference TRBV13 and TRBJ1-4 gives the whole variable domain AAGVIQSPRHLIKEKRETATLKCYPIPRHDTVYWYQQGPGQDPQFLISFYEKMQSDKGSIPDRFSAQQFSDYHSELNMSSLELGDSALYFCASSLGGVNEKLFFGSGTQLSVL.

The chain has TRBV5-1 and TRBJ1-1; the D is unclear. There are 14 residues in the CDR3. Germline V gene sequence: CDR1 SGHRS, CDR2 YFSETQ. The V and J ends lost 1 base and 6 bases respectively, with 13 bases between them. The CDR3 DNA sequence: TGCGCCAGCAGCTTGTCCAGGAGATCGGCTGAAGCTTTCTTT. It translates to CASSLSRRSAEAFF. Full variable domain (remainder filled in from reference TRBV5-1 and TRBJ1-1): KAGVTQTPRYLIKTRGQQVTLSCSPISGHRSVSWYQQTPGQGLQFLFEYFSETQRNKGNFPGRFSGRQFSNSRSEMNVSTLELGDSALYLCASSLSRRSAEAFFGQGTRLTVV.

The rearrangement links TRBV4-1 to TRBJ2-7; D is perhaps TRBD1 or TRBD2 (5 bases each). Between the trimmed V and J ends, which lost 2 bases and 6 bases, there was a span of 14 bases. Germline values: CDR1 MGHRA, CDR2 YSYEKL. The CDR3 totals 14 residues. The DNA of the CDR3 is TGCGCCAGCAGCCAACCGGGACGCGGTTCCGAGCAGTACTTC. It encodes CASSQPGRGSEQYF.

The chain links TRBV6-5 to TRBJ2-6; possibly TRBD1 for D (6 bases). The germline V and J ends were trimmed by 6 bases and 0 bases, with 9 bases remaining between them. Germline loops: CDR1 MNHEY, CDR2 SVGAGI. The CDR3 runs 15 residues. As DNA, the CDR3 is TGTGCCAGCAGACAGGGTGCCTCTGGGGCCAACGTCCTGACTTTC. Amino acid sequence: CASRQGASGANVLTF.

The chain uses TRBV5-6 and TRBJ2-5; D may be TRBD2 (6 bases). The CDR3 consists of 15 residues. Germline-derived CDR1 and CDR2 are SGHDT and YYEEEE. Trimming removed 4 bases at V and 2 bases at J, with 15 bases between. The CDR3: CASSLSRDRQETQYF. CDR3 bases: TGTGCCAGCAGCCTCTCGCGGGACCGACAAGAGACCCAGTACTTC.

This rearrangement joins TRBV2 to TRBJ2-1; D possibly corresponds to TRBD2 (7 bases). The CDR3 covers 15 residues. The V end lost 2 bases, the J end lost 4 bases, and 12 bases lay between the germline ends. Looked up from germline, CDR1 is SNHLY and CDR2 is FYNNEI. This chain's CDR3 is CASSERGAGYNEQFF. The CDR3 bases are TGTGCCAGCAGTGAACGGGGGGCTGGGTACAATGAGCAGTTCTTC.

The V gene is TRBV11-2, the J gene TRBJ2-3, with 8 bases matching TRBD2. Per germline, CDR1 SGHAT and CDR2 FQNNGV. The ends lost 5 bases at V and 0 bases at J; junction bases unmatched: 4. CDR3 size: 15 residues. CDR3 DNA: TGTGCCAGCAGCAATAGCGGGGTGAGCACAGATACGCAGTATTTT. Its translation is CASSNSGVSTDTQYF. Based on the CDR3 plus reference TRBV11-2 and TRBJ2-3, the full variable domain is EAGVAQSPRYKIIEKRQSVAFWCNPISGHATLYWYQQILGQGPKLLIQFQNNGVVDDSQLPKDRFSAERLKGVDSTLKIQPAKLEDSAVYLCASSNSGVSTDTQYFGPGTRLTVL.

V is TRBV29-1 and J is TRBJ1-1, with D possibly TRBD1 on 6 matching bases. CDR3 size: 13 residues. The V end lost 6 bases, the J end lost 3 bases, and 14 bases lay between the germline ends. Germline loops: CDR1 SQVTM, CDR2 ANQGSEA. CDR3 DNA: TGCAGCGTGGGGGACATAGACTACACTGAAGCTTTCTTT. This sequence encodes CSVGDIDYTEAFF.

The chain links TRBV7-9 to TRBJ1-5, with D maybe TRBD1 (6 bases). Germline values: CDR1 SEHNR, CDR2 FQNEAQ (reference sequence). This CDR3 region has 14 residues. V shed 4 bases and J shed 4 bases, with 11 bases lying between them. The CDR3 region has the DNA TGTGCCAGCAGCTCGGGGGCGGGGAATCAGCCCCAGCATTTT. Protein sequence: CASSSGAGNQPQHF. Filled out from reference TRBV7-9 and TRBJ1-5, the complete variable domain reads DTGVSQNPRHKITKRGQNVTFRCDPISEHNRLYWYRQTLGQGPEFLTYFQNEAQLEKSRLLSDRFSAERPKGSFSTLEIQRTEQGDSAMYLCASSSGAGNQPQHFGDGTRLSIL.

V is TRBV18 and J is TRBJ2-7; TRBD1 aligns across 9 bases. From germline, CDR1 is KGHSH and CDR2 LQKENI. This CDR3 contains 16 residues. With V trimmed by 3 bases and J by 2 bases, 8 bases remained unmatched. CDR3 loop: CASSPLLTGGAYEQYF. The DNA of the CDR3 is TGTGCCAGCTCACCCTTACTTACAGGGGGCGCCTACGAGCAGTACTTC.

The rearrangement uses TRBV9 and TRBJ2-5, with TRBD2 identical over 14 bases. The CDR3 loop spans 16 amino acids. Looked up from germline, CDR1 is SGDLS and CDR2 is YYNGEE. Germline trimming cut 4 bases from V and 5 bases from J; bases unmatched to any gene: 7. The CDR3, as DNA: TGTGCCAGCAGCAAAGGACTAGCGGGAGGTGGGGAGACCCAGTACTTC. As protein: CASSKGLAGGGETQYF.

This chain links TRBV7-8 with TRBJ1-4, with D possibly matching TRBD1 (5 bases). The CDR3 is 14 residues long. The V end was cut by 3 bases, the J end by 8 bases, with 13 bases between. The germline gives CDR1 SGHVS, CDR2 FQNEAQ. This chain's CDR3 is CASSLGGVQEKLFF. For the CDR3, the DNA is TGTGCCAGCAGCTTGGGGGGAGTACAAGAAAAACTGTTTTTT.

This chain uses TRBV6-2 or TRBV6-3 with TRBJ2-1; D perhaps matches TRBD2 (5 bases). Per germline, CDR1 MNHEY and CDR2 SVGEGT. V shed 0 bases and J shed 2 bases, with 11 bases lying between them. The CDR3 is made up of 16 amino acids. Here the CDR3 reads CASSYSTTPTYNEQFF. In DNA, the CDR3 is TGTGCCAGCAGTTACTCGACTACCCCGACCTACAATGAGCAGTTCTTC.

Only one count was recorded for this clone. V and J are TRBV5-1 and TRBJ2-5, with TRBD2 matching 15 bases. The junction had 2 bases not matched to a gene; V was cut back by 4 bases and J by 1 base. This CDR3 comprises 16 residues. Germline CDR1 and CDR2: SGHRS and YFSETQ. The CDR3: CASSAGLAGGQETQYF. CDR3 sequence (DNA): TGCGCCAGCAGCGCGGGACTAGCGGGGGGCCAAGAGACCCAGTACTTC.

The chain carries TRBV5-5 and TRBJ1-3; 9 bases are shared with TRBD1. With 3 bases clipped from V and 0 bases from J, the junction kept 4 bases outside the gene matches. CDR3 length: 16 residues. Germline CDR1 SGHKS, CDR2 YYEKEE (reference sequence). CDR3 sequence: CASSWDRAISGNTIYF. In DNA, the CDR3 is TGTGCCAGCAGCTGGGACAGGGCCATCTCTGGAAACACCATATATTTT.

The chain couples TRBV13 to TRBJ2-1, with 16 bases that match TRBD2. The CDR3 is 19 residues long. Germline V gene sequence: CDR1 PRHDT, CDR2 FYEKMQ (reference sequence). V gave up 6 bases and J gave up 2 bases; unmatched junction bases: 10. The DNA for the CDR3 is TGTGCCAGCAGACCTCCCGGGACTAGCGGGAGGGGGGCCTACAATGAGCAGTTCTTC. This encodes CASRPPGTSGRGAYNEQFF.

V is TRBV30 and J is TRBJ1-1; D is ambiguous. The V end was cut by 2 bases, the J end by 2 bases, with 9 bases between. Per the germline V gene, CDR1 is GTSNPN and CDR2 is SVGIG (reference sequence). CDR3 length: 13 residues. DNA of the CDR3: TGTGCCTGGAGTCCAGACATAAACACTGAAGCTTTCTTT. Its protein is CAWSPDINTEAFF.

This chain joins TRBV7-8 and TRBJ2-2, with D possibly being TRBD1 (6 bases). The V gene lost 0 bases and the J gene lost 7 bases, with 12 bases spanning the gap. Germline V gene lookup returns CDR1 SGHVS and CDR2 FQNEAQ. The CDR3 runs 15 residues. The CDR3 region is CASSLAIQGGGELFF. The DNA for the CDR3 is TGTGCCAGCAGCTTAGCGATACAGGGCGGCGGGGAGCTGTTTTTT.

The CDR3 sequence: CASSATGTDTQYF. The DNA for the CDR3 is TGTGCCAGCAGTGCGACGGGCACAGATACGCAGTATTTT. The chain has TRBV27 and TRBJ2-3; D not resolved. Germline V lookup: CDR1 MNHEY, CDR2 SMNVEV (reference sequence). CDR3 length: 13 amino acids. Trimming removed 5 bases at V and 1 base at J, with 7 bases between.

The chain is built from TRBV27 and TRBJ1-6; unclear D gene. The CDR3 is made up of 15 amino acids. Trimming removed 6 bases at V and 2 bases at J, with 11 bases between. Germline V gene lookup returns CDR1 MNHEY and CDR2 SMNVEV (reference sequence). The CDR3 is CASRPGSPYNSPLHF. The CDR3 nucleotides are TGTGCCAGCAGACCGGGGTCCCCCTATAATTCACCCCTCCACTTT.

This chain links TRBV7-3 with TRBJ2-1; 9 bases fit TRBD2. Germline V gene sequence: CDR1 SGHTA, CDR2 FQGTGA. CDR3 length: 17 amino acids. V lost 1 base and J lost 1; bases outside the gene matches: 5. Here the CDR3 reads CASSLIASGTSYNEQFF. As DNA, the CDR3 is TGTGCCAGCAGCTTAATTGCTAGCGGGACTTCCTACAATGAGCAGTTCTTC. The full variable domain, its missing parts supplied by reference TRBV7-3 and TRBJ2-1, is GAGVSQTPSNKVTEKGKYVELRCDPISGHTALYWYRQSLGQGPEFLIYFQGTGAADDSGLPNDRFFAVRPEGSVSTLKIQRTERGDSAVYLCASSLIASGTSYNEQFFGPGTRLTVL.

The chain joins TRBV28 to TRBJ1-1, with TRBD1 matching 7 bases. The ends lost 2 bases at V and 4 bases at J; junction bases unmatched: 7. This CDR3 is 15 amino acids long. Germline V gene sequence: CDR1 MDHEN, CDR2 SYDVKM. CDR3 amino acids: CASSLIGGWVTEAFF. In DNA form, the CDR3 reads TGTGCCAGCAGTTTAATAGGGGGCTGGGTCACTGAAGCTTTCTTT.

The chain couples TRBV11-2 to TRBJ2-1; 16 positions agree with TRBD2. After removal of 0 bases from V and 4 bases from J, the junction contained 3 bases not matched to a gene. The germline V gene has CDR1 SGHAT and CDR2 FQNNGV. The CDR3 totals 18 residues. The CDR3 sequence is CASSLEGLAGGPYNEQFF. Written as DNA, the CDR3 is TGTGCCAGCAGCTTAGAGGGACTAGCGGGGGGGCCTTACAATGAGCAGTTCTTC. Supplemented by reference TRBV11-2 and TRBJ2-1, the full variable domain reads EAGVAQSPRYKIIEKRQSVAFWCNPISGHATLYWYQQILGQGPKLLIQFQNNGVVDDSQLPKDRFSAERLKGVDSTLKIQPAKLEDSAVYLCASSLEGLAGGPYNEQFFGPGTRLTVL.

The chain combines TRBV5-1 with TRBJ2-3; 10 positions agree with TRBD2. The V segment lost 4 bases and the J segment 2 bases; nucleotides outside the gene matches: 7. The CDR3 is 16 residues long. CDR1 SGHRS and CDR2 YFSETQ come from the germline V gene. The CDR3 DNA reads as TGCGCCAGCAGCGTACAAGCGGGGGGGTTCACAGATACGCAGTATTTT. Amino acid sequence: CASSVQAGGFTDTQYF.